One sample yielded the 17 T cell receptor beta chains listed below, sequenced in a study of blood T cell repertoires in COVID-19. Sequenced by immunoSEQ multiplex PCR; TCRdb stores in-frame clones only, minus some. This sample has some 150,000 clones, with roughly nine tenths found just once. Sequenced: peripheral blood. These receptors were collected from a man aged 45-65 years with acute or convalescent COVID-19.

The rearrangement uses TRBV9 and TRBJ1-6, with D maybe TRBD1 (5 bases). Deletions cut 2 bases from V and 0 bases from J, with 12 bases between. This CDR3 is 17 amino acids long. Per the germline V gene, CDR1 is SGDLS and CDR2 is YYNGEE. CDR3 residues: CASSVRQSPSYNSPLHF. The CDR3, as DNA: TGTGCCAGCAGCGTTAGACAGTCCCCCTCCTATAATTCACCCCTCCACTTT. The full variable domain, in which reference TRBV9 and TRBJ1-6 provide the parts outside the CDR3, is DSGVTQTPKHLITATGQRVTLRCSPRSGDLSVYWYQQSLDQGLQFLIQYYNGEERAKGNILERFSAQQFPDLHSELNLSSLELGDSALYFCASSVRQSPSYNSPLHFGNGTRLTVT.

The rearrangement links TRBV5-6 to TRBJ2-2; 10 bases line up with TRBD2. Germline V gene data show CDR1 as SGHDT and CDR2 as YYEEEE. The CDR3 spans 17 residues. Trimming took 4 bases from V and 1 from J; bases not matched to a gene: 7. CDR3 coding DNA: TGTGCCAGCAGCAAGAGGAGGACTAGCGGGAACACCGGGGAGCTGTTTTTT. As protein: CASSKRRTSGNTGELFF.

The genes are TRBV9 and TRBJ2-1; TRBD2 aligns across 10 bases. Germline V gene sequence: CDR1 SGDLS, CDR2 YYNGEE. The CDR3 totals 16 residues. V lost 0 bases, J lost 9 bases, and 9 bases stayed unmatched. This CDR3 is CASSVAGTSDMGEQFF. The CDR3 DNA is TGTGCCAGCAGCGTAGCTGGGACTAGCGATATGGGTGAGCAGTTCTTC.

This clone was seen only a few times. This chain links TRBV7-8 with TRBJ1-6; D possibly corresponds to TRBD1 (6 bases). This CDR3 has 17 amino acids. CDR1 and CDR2 (germline): SGHVS, FQNEAQ. V was clipped by 2 bases and J by 3 bases, with 14 bases between them. The CDR3, as DNA: TGTGCCAGCAGCTTAACAGGGCCACCTCTCTATAATTCACCCCTCCACTTT. It codes for CASSLTGPPLYNSPLHF.

The chain combines TRBV30 with TRBJ2-6; D gene ambiguous. The CDR3 is 14 amino acids. The ends were cut back, 1 base at V and 1 base at J, with 5 bases in the middle. The V gene's germline CDR1 is GTSNPN and CDR2 SVGIG (reference sequence). CDR3 bases: TGTGCCTGGAGTGGCGAGTCTGGGGCCAACGTCCTGACTTTC. It codes for CAWSGESGANVLTF.

The rearrangement links TRBV28 to TRBJ2-2; D possibly corresponds to TRBD1 (5 bases). V was clipped by 5 bases and J by 4 bases, with 11 bases between them. CDR1 MDHEN and CDR2 SYDVKM come from the germline V gene. The CDR3 is 14 residues long. Written as DNA, the CDR3 is TGTGCCAGCAGTAGACAGCCTACCACCGGGGAGCTGTTTTTT. Its protein product is CASSRQPTTGELFF.

The rearrangement joins TRBV19 to TRBJ2-2; the D gene is possibly TRBD1 (5 bases). CDR3 size: 16 residues. Per the germline V gene, CDR1 is LNHDA and CDR2 is SQIVND (reference sequence). Trimming stripped 3 bases from V and 1 base from J, with 12 bases between. Here the CDR3 DNA reads TGTGCCAGTAGTATGTCCAGGCAGGGGAACACCGGGGAGCTGTTTTTT. Its translation: CASSMSRQGNTGELFF.

Comments on this clone: Other nucleotide sequences from this sample produce the same CDR3. The chain links TRBV7-9 to TRBJ2-7; weak D call: TRBD2 (6 bases). In germline, CDR1 is SEHNR, CDR2 FQNEAQ (reference sequence). V was cut by 9 bases and J by 0 bases, with 12 bases left in between. CDR3 length: 13 residues. CDR3 coding DNA: TGTGCCAGTTCCTCCGGGAGCTCCTACGAGCAGTACTTC. As protein: CASSSGSSYEQYF.

The chain carries TRBV9 and TRBJ1-1; tentatively, D is TRBD1 (6 bases). The V end lost 0 bases, the J end lost 3 bases, and 6 bases lay between the germline ends. This CDR3 has 13 amino acids. The germline V gene encodes CDR1 SGDLS and CDR2 YYNGEE. CDR3 bases: TGTGCCAGCAGCGTAGCAGGGGACACTGAAGCTTTCTTT. This gives the protein CASSVAGDTEAFF. The whole variable domain, remainder taken from reference TRBV9 and TRBJ1-1, is DSGVTQTPKHLITATGQRVTLRCSPRSGDLSVYWYQQSLDQGLQFLIQYYNGEERAKGNILERFSAQQFPDLHSELNLSSLELGDSALYFCASSVAGDTEAFFGQGTRLTVV.

Written as DNA, the CDR3 is TGTGCCAGCAGTTCCATACGGAGGGAGGAGCAGTACGTC. It codes for CASSSIRREEQYV. The rearrangement uses TRBV2 and TRBJ2-7; possibly TRBD2 for D (6 bases). The CDR3 is 13 amino acids. The V gene lost 5 bases and the J gene lost 7 bases, with 15 bases spanning the gap. Germline V gene data show CDR1 as SNHLY and CDR2 as FYNNEI.

This clone was picked up one time. The gene calls are TRBV6-5 and TRBJ1-2, with D unclear. The CDR3 is made up of 14 amino acids. Germline V CDR1 and CDR2: MNHEY, SVGAGI. V was clipped by 2 bases and J by 2 bases, with 9 bases between them. This CDR3 is CASSYDAGNYGYTF. CDR3 nucleotide sequence: TGTGCCAGCAGTTACGACGCCGGGAACTATGGCTACACCTTC.

The V call is TRBV5-1, the J call TRBJ1-5; D possibly corresponds to TRBD1 (5 bases). The CDR3 runs to 14 residues. V lost 7 bases and J lost 10, with 21 bases in between. CDR1 and CDR2 (germline): SGHRS, YFSETQ. The CDR3 coding sequence is TGCGCCAGCGCCCCGGACACCCCTGCAGGCCCCCAGCATTTT. As protein: CASAPDTPAGPQHF. The full variable domain, in which reference TRBV5-1 and TRBJ1-5 provide the parts outside the CDR3, is KAGVTQTPRYLIKTRGQQVTLSCSPISGHRSVSWYQQTPGQGLQFLFEYFSETQRNKGNFPGRFSGRQFSNSRSEMNVSTLELGDSALYLCASAPDTPAGPQHFGDGTRLSIL.

This clone has just one count. The chain uses TRBV3-1 (or the pseudogene TRBV3-2) and TRBJ2-7; no clear D gene. The CDR3 is 12 amino acids. Germline V gene lookup returns CDR1 LGHDT and CDR2 YNNKEL (reference sequence). With 8 bases removed from V and 4 bases from J, the gap between germline ends came to 12 bases. CDR3 DNA: TGTGCCAGCGGAGAGTCCTCTTACGAGCAGTACTTC. The encoded protein is CASGESSYEQYF.

The gene calls are TRBV10-3 and TRBJ2-7; maybe TRBD2 (6 bases). Between the trimmed V and J ends, which lost 10 bases and 6 bases, there was a span of 16 bases. The CDR3 totals 12 residues. CDR1 and CDR2 (germline): ENHRY, SYGVKD. The chain's CDR3 is CATRDSGGEQYV. The CDR3 nucleotides are TGTGCCACCCGGGACTCCGGTGGCGAGCAGTACGTC.

The chain carries TRBV6-1 and TRBJ1-5, with D possibly being TRBD1 (5 bases). CDR1 is MNHNS and CDR2 is SASEGT in the germline V gene. V lost 3 bases to trimming and J lost 5 bases, with 8 bases between them. The length of the CDR3 is 13 residues. The CDR3 spells CASSDTGDQPQHF. Here the CDR3 DNA reads TGTGCCAGCAGTGACACAGGAGATCAGCCCCAGCATTTT.

V gene TRBV5-1 combines with J gene TRBJ2-6; D is undetermined. CDR3 length: 16 amino acids. Germline assignment: CDR1 SGHRS and CDR2 YFSETQ. V was pared by 7 bases and J by 0 bases, with 14 bases between. The CDR3 is CASQDGIGSGANVLTF. CDR3 DNA sequence: TGCGCCAGCCAAGATGGTATCGGCTCTGGGGCCAACGTCCTGACTTTC.

V usage is TRBV6-6 and J usage is TRBJ1-1, with 7 bases that match TRBD1. Germline trimming cut 6 bases from V and 7 bases from J; bases unmatched to any gene: 2. Germline loops: CDR1 MNHNY, CDR2 SVGAGI (reference sequence). The CDR3 has 11 residues. The CDR3: CASRTGLEAFF. The CDR3 DNA sequence: TGTGCCAGCAGGACAGGGCTTGAAGCTTTCTTT.